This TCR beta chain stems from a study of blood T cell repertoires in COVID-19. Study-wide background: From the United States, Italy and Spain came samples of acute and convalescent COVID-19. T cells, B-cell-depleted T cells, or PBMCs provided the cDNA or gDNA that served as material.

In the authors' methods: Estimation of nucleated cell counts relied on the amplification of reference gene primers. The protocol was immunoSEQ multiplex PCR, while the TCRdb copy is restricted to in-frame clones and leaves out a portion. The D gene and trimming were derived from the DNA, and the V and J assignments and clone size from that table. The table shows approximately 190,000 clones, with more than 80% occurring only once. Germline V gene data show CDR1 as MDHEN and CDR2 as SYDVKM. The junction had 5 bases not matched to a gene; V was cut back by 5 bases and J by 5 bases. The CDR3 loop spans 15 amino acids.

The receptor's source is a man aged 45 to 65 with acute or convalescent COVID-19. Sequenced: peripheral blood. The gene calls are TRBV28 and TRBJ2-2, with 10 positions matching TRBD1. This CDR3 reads CASSGGQGRTGELFF. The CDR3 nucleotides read TGTGCCAGCAGTGGGGGACAGGGGAGGACCGGGGAGCTGTTTTTT.